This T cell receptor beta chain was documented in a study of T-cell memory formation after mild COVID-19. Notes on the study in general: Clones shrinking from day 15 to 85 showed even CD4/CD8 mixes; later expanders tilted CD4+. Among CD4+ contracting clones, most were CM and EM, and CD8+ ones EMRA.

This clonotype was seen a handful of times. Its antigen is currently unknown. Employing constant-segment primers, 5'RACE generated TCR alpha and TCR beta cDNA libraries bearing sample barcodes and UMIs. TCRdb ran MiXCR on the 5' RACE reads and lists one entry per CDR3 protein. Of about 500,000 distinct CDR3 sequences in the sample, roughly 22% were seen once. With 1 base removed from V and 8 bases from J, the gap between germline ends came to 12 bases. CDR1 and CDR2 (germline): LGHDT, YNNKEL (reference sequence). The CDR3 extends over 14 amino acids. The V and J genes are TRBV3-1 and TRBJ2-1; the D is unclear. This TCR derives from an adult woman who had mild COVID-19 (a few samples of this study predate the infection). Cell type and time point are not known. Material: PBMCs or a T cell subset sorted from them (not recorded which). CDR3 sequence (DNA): TGTGCCAGCAGCCAAGCGCTGGGCGGCGATGAGCAGTTCTTC. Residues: CASSQALGGDEQFF.